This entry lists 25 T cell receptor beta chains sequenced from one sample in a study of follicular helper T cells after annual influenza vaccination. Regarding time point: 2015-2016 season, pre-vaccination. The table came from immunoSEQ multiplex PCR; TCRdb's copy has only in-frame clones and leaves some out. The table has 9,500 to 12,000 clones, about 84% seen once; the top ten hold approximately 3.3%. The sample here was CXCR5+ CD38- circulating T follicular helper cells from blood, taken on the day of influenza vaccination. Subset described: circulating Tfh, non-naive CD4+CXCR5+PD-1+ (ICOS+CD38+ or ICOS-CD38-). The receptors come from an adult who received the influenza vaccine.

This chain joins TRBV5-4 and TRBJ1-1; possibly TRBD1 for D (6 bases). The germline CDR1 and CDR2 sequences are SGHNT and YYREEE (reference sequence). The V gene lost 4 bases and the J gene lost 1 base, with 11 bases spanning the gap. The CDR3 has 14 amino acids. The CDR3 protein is CASSRPGQNTEAFF. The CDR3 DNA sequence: TGTGCCAGCAGCCGTCCGGGACAGAACACTGAAGCTTTCTTT. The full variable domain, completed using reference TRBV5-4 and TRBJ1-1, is ETGVTQSPTHLIKTRGQQVTLRCSSQSGHNTVSWYQQALGQGPQFIFQYYREEENGRGNFPPRFSGLQFPNYSSELNVNALELDDSALYLCASSRPGQNTEAFFGQGTRLTVV.

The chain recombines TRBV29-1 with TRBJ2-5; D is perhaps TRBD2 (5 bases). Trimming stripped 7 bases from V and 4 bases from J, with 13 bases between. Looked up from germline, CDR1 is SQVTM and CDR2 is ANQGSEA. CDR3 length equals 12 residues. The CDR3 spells CSAGSLGETQYF. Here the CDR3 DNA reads TGCAGCGCGGGATCCCTGGGAGAGACCCAGTACTTC.

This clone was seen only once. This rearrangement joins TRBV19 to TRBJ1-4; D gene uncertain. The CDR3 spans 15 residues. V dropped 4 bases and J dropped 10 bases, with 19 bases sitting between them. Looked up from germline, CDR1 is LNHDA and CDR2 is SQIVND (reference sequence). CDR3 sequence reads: CASSTRRFQDGKLFF. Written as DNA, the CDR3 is TGTGCCAGTAGTACGAGACGGTTCCAGGATGGAAAACTGTTTTTT.

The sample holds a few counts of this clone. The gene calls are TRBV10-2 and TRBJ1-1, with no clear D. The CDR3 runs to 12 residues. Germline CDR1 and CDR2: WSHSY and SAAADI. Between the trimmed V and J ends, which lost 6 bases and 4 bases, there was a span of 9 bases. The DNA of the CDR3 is TGCGCCAGCAGAGCTATAAGCACTGAAGCTTTCTTT. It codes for CASRAISTEAFF.

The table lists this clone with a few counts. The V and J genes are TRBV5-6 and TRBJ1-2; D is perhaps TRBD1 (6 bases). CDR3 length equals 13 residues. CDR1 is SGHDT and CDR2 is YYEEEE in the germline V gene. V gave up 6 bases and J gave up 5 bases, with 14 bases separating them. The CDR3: CASTWDTIYGYTF. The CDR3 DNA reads TGTGCCAGCACCTGGGACACCATATATGGCTACACCTTC.

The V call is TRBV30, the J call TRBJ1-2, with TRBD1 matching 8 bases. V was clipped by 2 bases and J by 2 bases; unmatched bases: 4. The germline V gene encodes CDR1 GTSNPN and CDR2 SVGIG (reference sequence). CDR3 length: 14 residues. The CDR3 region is CAWSRQGLNYGYTF. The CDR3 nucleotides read TGTGCCTGGAGTAGACAGGGGCTGAACTATGGCTACACCTTC.

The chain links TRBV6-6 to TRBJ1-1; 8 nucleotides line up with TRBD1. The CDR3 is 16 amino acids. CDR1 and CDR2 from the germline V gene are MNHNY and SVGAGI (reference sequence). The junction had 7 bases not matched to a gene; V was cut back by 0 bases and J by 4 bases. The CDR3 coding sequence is TGTGCCAGCAGTTACTCGATTGGACAGGGAGGCACTGAAGCTTTCTTT. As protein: CASSYSIGQGGTEAFF.

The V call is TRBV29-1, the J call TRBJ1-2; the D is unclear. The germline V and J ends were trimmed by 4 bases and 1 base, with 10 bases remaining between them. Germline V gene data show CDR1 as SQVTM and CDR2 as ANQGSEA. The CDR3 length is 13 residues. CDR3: CSVGNSGNYGYTF. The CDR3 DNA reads TGCAGCGTTGGTAACAGTGGTAACTATGGCTACACCTTC.

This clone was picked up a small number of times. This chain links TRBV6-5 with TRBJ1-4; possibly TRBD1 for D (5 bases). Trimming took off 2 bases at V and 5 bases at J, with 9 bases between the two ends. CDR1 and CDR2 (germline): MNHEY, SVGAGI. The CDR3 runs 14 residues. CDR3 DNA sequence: TGTGCCAGCAGTTACGGACACCGAAATGAAAAACTGTTTTTT. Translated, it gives CASSYGHRNEKLFF.

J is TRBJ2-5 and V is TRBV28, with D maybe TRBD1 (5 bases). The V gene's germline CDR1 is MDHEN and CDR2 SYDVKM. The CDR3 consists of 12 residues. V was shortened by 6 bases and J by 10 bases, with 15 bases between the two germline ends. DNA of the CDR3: TGTGCCAGCAGATCCACCACTCAGGGCCAGTACTTC. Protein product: CASRSTTQGQYF.

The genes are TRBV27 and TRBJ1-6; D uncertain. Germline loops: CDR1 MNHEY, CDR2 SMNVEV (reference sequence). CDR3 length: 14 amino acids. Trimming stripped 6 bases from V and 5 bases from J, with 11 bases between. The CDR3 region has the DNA TGTGCCAGCAGCCTGGACCACGATAATTCACCCCTCCACTTT. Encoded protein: CASSLDHDNSPLHF.

CDR3 DNA: TGTGCCAGTAGAGAAACTGGCAGGGATGACAGCTACACCTTC. Translation: CASRETGRDDSYTF. This chain uses TRBV19 with TRBJ1-2; the D gene is possibly TRBD1 (5 bases). Germline V gives CDR1 LNHDA, CDR2 SQIVND (reference sequence). The CDR3 totals 14 residues. V was pared by 6 bases and J by 9 bases, with 20 bases between.

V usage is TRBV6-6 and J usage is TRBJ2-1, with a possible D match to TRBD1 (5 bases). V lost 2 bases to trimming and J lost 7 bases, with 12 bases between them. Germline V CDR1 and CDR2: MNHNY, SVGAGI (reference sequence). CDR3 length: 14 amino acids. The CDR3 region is CASSYRAGINEQFF. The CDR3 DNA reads TGTGCCAGCAGTTACAGGGCAGGGATTAATGAGCAGTTCTTC.

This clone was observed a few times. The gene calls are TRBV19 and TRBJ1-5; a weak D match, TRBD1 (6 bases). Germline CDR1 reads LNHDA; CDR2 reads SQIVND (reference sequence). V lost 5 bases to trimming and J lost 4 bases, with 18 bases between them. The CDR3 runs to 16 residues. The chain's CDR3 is CASSPPDRRWNQPQHF. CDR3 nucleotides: TGTGCCAGTAGTCCGCCCGACAGGCGGTGGAATCAGCCCCAGCATTTT.

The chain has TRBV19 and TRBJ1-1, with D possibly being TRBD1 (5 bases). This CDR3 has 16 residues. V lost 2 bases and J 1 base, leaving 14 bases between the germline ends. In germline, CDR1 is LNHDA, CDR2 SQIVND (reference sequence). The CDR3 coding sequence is TGTGCCAGTAGTATATGGGGAATAGGGGAGAACACTGAAGCTTTCTTT. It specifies CASSIWGIGENTEAFF.

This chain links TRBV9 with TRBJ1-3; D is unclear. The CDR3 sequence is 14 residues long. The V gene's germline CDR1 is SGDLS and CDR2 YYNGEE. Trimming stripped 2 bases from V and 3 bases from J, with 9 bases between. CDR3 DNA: TGTGCCAGCAGCGTTAGGGATGGTGGAAACACCATATATTTT. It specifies CASSVRDGGNTIYF. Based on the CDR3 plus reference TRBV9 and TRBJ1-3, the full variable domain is DSGVTQTPKHLITATGQRVTLRCSPRSGDLSVYWYQQSLDQGLQFLIQYYNGEERAKGNILERFSAQQFPDLHSELNLSSLELGDSALYFCASSVRDGGNTIYFGEGSWLTVV.

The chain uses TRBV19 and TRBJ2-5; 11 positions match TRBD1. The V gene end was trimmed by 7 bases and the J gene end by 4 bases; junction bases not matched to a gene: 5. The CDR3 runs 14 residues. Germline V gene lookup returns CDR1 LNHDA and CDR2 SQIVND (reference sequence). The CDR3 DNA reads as TGTGCCAGTACCTCTGGACAGGGGGCAGAGACCCAGTACTTC. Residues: CASTSGQGAETQYF. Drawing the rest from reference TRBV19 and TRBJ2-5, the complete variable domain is DGGITQSPKYLFRKEGQNVTLSCEQNLNHDAMYWYRQDPGQGLRLIYYSQIVNDFQKGDIAEGYSVSREKKESFPLTVTSAQKNPTAFYLCASTSGQGAETQYFGPGTRLLVL.

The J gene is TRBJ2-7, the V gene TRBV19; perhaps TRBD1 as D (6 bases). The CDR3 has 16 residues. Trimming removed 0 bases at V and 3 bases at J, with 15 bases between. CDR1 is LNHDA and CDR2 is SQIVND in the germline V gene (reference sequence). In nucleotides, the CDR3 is TGTGCCAGTAGTATAGATGGACACAGGGCTTTCTACGAGCAGTACTTC. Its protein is CASSIDGHRAFYEQYF.

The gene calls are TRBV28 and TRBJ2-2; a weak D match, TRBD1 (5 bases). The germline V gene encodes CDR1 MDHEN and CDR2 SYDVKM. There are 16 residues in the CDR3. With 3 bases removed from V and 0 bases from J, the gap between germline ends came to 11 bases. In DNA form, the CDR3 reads TGTGCCAGCAGTTTGCCGACAGCAGCGAACACCGGGGAGCTGTTTTTT. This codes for CASSLPTAANTGELFF.

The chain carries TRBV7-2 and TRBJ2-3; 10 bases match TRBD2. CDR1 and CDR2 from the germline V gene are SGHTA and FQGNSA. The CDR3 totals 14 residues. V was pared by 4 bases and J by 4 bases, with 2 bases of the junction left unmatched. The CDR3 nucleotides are TGTGCCAGCAGCTCACTAGCGGGATCAGATACGCAGTATTTT. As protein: CASSSLAGSDTQYF.

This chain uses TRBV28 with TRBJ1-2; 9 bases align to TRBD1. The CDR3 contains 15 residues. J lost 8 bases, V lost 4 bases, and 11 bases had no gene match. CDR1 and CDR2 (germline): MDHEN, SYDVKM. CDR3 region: CASSSTGTGGGGYTF. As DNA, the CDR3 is TGTGCCAGCAGTTCCACCGGTACAGGGGGCGGGGGCTACACCTTC.

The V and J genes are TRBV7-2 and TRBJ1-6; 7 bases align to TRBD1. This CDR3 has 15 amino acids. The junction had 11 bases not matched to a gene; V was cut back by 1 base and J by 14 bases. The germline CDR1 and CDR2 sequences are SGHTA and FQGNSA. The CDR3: CASSLGQGAQWALHF. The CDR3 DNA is TGTGCCAGCAGCTTAGGACAGGGCGCGCAATGGGCCCTCCACTTT.

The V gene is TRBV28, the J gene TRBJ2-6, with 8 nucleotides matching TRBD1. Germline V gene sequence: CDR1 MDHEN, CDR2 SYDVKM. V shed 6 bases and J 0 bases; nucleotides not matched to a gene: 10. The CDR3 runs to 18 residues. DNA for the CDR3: TGTGCCAGCAGGACCCGTGGGACAGGCCTCTCTGGGGCCAACGTCCTGACTTTC. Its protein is CASRTRGTGLSGANVLTF. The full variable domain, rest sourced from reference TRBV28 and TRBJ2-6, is DVKVTQSSRYLVKRTGEKVFLECVQDMDHENMFWYRQDPGLGLRLIYFSYDVKMKEKGDIPEGYSVSREKKERFSLILESASTNQTSMYLCASRTRGTGLSGANVLTFGAGSRLTVL.

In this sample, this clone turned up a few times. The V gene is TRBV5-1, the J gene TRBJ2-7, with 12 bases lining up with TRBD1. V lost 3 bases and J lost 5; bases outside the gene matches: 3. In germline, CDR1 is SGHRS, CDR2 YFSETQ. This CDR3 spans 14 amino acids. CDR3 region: CASSSRDRGHEQYF. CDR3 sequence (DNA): TGCGCCAGCAGCTCCCGGGACAGGGGGCACGAGCAGTACTTC.

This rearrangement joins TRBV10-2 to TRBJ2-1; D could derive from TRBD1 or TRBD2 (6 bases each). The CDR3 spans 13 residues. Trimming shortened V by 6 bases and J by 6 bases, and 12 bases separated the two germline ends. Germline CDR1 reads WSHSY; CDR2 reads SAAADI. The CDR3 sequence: CASREGGTNEQFF. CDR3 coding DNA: TGCGCCAGCAGGGAGGGGGGCACCAATGAGCAGTTCTTC.